One sample yielded the 4 T cell receptor beta chains listed below, sequenced in a study of control samples from healthy donors and cancer patients. Profiled with immunoSEQ multiplex PCR; TCRdb holds only in-frame clones, not every one. The top ten clones hold roughly 9% of a sample with approximately 140,000 clones, about 85% of them seen once. Sequenced material: blood. Receptors originate from a young woman in good health.

J is TRBJ2-7 and V is TRBV28; possibly TRBD2 for D (5 bases). The V end was cut by 5 bases, the J end by 0 bases, with 17 bases between. CDR1 and CDR2 from the germline V gene are MDHEN and SYDVKM. The CDR3 covers 16 residues. The CDR3 bases are TGTGCCAGCAGTCCCCTCGGGGAACGGGACTCCTACGAGCAGTACTTC. It is translated as CASSPLGERDSYEQYF.

This sequence joins TRBV11-2 and TRBJ2-1; D may be TRBD1 or TRBD2 (5 bases each). CDR3 length: 16 amino acids. Germline V gives CDR1 SGHAT, CDR2 FQNNGV. V was trimmed by 6 bases and J by 0 bases, leaving 15 bases between them. CDR3 sequence (DNA): TGTGCCAGCAGGGTTTGGGGGAGATCCTCCTACAATGAGCAGTTCTTC. Its protein is CASRVWGRSSYNEQFF.

The V gene is TRBV5-1, the J gene TRBJ1-1; 9 bases agree with TRBD1. The CDR3 is 14 amino acids. Germline V CDR1 and CDR2: SGHRS, YFSETQ. With 4 bases clipped from V and 3 bases from J, the junction kept 4 bases outside the gene matches. In DNA, the CDR3 is TGCGCCAGCAGCGCGACAGGGGGAGACACTGAAGCTTTCTTT. This translates into CASSATGGDTEAFF.

The chain is built from TRBV6-2 or TRBV6-3 and TRBJ1-5; 10 bases are shared with TRBD1. Germline V lookup: CDR1 MNHEY, CDR2 SVGEGT. The CDR3 length is 17 residues. V was pared by 4 bases and J by 7 bases, with 13 bases of the junction left unmatched. CDR3 DNA sequence: TGTGCCAGCAGTTCCAAGGAGAGACAGGGGGCACAACAGCCCCAGCATTTT. Protein sequence: CASSSKERQGAQQPQHF.